Each of the 22 T cell receptor beta chains below was sequenced from the same sample in a study of T cell responses to AZD1222 COVID-19 vaccine. Clones were read by immunoSEQ multiplex PCR, and TCRdb kept only the in-frame ones, dropping some. The table records about 140,000 clones, about 90% of them present only once. The sequenced sample was peripheral blood, obtained 28 days after the second AZD1222 dose. These receptors all come from an adult who received the AZD1222 COVID-19 vaccine.

The rearrangement links TRBV7-3 to TRBJ1-1; D unresolved. CDR3 length equals 14 residues. V lost 0 bases and J 4 bases, leaving 9 bases between the germline ends. Germline CDR1 reads SGHTA; CDR2 reads FQGTGA. As DNA, the CDR3 is TGTGCCAGCAGCTTAACGGGGAGTGTCACTGAAGCTTTCTTT. Its protein product is CASSLTGSVTEAFF.

The rearrangement joins TRBV2 to TRBJ2-7; D perhaps matches TRBD2 (5 bases). Germline lookup yields CDR1 SNHLY and CDR2 FYNNEI. This CDR3 spans 12 amino acids. V lost 9 bases to trimming and J lost 3 bases, with 12 bases between them. The CDR3 protein is CARETRGYEQYF. The CDR3 DNA is TGTGCCAGGGAGACCCGGGGCTACGAGCAGTACTTC.

V and J are TRBV11-1 and TRBJ2-7; no clear D gene. The V and J ends lost 1 base and 4 bases respectively, with 2 bases between them. Germline V gene sequence: CDR1 SGHAT, CDR2 FQDESV (reference sequence). The CDR3 has 11 amino acids. CDR3 nucleotides: TGTGCCAGCAGCTTAGTATACGAGCAGTACTTC. It encodes CASSLVYEQYF.

The chain is built from TRBV19 and TRBJ1-5, with D perhaps matching TRBD1 (6 bases). The V gene's germline CDR1 is LNHDA and CDR2 SQIVND (reference sequence). The ends were cut back, 2 bases at V and 7 bases at J, with 15 bases in the middle. This CDR3 has 15 residues. The CDR3 coding sequence is TGTGCCAGTAGTATAAAACAGGGAGCCGGCCAGCCCCAGCATTTT. This translates into CASSIKQGAGQPQHF.

The V call is TRBV19, the J call TRBJ1-2; 7 bases are a match to TRBD1. V dropped 5 bases and J dropped 5; count of bases not matched to a gene: 5. The CDR3 has 13 amino acids. The germline V gene encodes CDR1 LNHDA and CDR2 SQIVND (reference sequence). The CDR3 coding sequence is TGTGCCAGTAGTTTACGGGACAGTTATGGCTACACCTTC. This sequence encodes CASSLRDSYGYTF.

DNA for the CDR3: TGCGCCAGCAGCCAAAGCATAGCGGGAGTAGCAGATACGCAGTATTTT. This codes for CASSQSIAGVADTQYF. This rearrangement joins TRBV4-3 to TRBJ2-3, with TRBD2 matching 9 bases. V dropped 2 bases and J dropped 4; count of bases not matched to a gene: 7. Germline CDR1 LGHNA, CDR2 YSLEER. The CDR3 covers 16 residues.

The chain joins TRBV7-9 to TRBJ2-7; D gene uncertain. Germline V gene sequence: CDR1 SEHNR, CDR2 FQNEAQ (reference sequence). V was clipped by 1 base and J by 0 bases, with 7 bases between them. This CDR3 region has 14 residues. CDR3 nucleotide sequence: TGTGCCAGCAGCTTAGTAACTAACTCCTACGAGCAGTACTTC. Residues: CASSLVTNSYEQYF.

The V call is TRBV5-6, the J call TRBJ2-6, with unresolved D. This CDR3 is built from 16 residues. CDR1 and CDR2 (germline): SGHDT, YYEEEE. V was shortened by 4 bases and J by 4 bases, with 15 bases between the two germline ends. CDR3 amino acids: CASSVRRALGANVLTF. In DNA form, the CDR3 reads TGTGCCAGCAGCGTAAGACGGGCACTCGGGGCCAACGTCCTGACTTTC.

The rearrangement links TRBV28 to TRBJ1-5, with unresolved D. V was cut by 8 bases and J by 8 bases, with 10 bases left in between. This CDR3 has 11 residues. Germline CDR1 reads MDHEN; CDR2 reads SYDVKM. In DNA, the CDR3 is TGTGCCAGCTCCCTCGCGGAGCCCCAGCATTTT. Translated, it gives CASSLAEPQHF. Using reference TRBV28 and TRBJ1-5 for the parts outside the CDR3, the full variable domain is DVKVTQSSRYLVKRTGEKVFLECVQDMDHENMFWYRQDPGLGLRLIYFSYDVKMKEKGDIPEGYSVSREKKERFSLILESASTNQTSMYLCASSLAEPQHFGDGTRLSIL.

V usage is TRBV29-1 and J usage is TRBJ2-1, with unresolved D. Deletions cut 6 bases from V and 4 bases from J, with 13 bases between. This CDR3 has 13 residues. Germline V gives CDR1 SQVTM, CDR2 ANQGSEA. The CDR3 loop reads CSVSRTLYNEQFF. The CDR3 bases are TGCAGCGTAAGCAGAACACTGTACAATGAGCAGTTCTTC.

The rearrangement links TRBV27 to TRBJ2-1; possible D gene TRBD1, 6 bases. V lost 5 bases, J lost 5 bases, and 16 bases lay in between. Germline lookup yields CDR1 MNHEY and CDR2 SMNVEV (reference sequence). The CDR3 consists of 15 residues. CDR3 sequence: CASSPSRGSHNEQFF. The CDR3 DNA is TGTGCCAGCAGTCCTTCGAGGGGGAGCCACAATGAGCAGTTCTTC.

The CDR3 sequence is CASSLLSGLNTEAFF. The CDR3 DNA reads TGTGCCAGCAGTTTACTGTCAGGGCTCAACACTGAAGCTTTCTTT. The chain carries TRBV27 and TRBJ1-1; D is possibly TRBD1 (5 bases). The germline V gene encodes CDR1 MNHEY and CDR2 SMNVEV (reference sequence). The CDR3 loop spans 15 amino acids. With 2 bases removed from V and 2 bases from J, the gap between germline ends came to 12 bases.

The chain combines TRBV9 with TRBJ2-1; the match to TRBD2 covers 8 bases. After removal of 2 bases from V and 10 bases from J, the junction contained 17 bases not matched to a gene. The CDR3 runs to 17 residues. Germline V gives CDR1 SGDLS, CDR2 YYNGEE. CDR3 region: CASSVGGGLDITWEQFF. CDR3 bases: TGTGCCAGCAGCGTCGGTGGGGGACTAGACATAACCTGGGAGCAGTTCTTC.

The chain recombines TRBV20-1 with TRBJ1-2; possibly TRBD1 for D (5 bases). The germline V gene encodes CDR1 DFQATT and CDR2 SNEGSKA (reference sequence). This CDR3 comprises 13 residues. Trimming took off 3 bases at V and 2 bases at J, with 10 bases between the two ends. The CDR3 DNA is TGCAGTGCTAGTTTCAGGGCGAACTATGGCTACACCTTC. Translation gives CSASFRANYGYTF.

The rearrangement uses TRBV18 and TRBJ2-5; TRBD1 might be the D (6 bases). The length of the CDR3 is 13 residues. Germline V gene data show CDR1 as KGHSH and CDR2 as LQKENI. With 2 bases removed from V and 7 bases from J, the gap between germline ends came to 11 bases. CDR3 loop: CASSPEEGGTQYF. In DNA, the CDR3 is TGTGCCAGCTCACCAGAGGAAGGGGGGACCCAGTACTTC.

The genes are TRBV29-1 and TRBJ2-1; D unclear. The CDR3 is made up of 13 amino acids. Germline V gene data show CDR1 as SQVTM and CDR2 as ANQGSEA. V was shortened by 1 base and J by 10 bases, with 14 bases between the two germline ends. CDR3 coding DNA: TGCAGCGTTGAAGCATCGACATCACCCGAGCAGTTCTTC. Translated, it gives CSVEASTSPEQFF.

The genes are TRBV29-1 and TRBJ1-2, with TRBD1 matching 8 bases. CDR1 and CDR2 from the germline V gene are SQVTM and ANQGSEA. This CDR3 is 13 amino acids long. V trimming: 6 bases; J trimming: 3 bases; junction bases outside the gene matches: 6. CDR3 protein: CSVGQGGDYGYTF. DNA for the CDR3: TGCAGCGTCGGACAGGGCGGGGACTATGGCTACACCTTC.

This rearrangement joins TRBV9 to TRBJ2-4; D call uncertain. V lost 2 bases, J lost 5 bases, and 11 bases lay in between. This CDR3 comprises 14 residues. Germline values: CDR1 SGDLS, CDR2 YYNGEE. CDR3 loop: CASSVSVVENIQYF. CDR3 coding DNA: TGTGCCAGCAGCGTCAGCGTAGTCGAAAACATTCAGTACTTC. The entire variable domain, with the rest obtained from reference TRBV9 and TRBJ2-4, is as follows: DSGVTQTPKHLITATGQRVTLRCSPRSGDLSVYWYQQSLDQGLQFLIQYYNGEERAKGNILERFSAQQFPDLHSELNLSSLELGDSALYFCASSVSVVENIQYFGAGTRLSVL.

The rearrangement uses TRBV10-3 and TRBJ2-3; D is perhaps TRBD2 (5 bases). The V and J ends lost 5 bases and 0 bases respectively, with 15 bases between them. CDR3 length: 16 residues. Germline loops: CDR1 ENHRY, CDR2 SYGVKD. CDR3 region: CAISPSVQRSTDTQYF. CDR3 nucleotide sequence: TGTGCCATCAGTCCCTCGGTTCAGCGGAGCACAGATACGCAGTATTTT.

The chain has TRBV27 and TRBJ2-7, with D perhaps matching TRBD2 (6 bases). Germline V CDR1 and CDR2: MNHEY, SMNVEV (reference sequence). V lost 6 bases and J 5 bases, leaving 11 bases between the germline ends. CDR3 length: 12 amino acids. The CDR3 loop is CASSAGGNEQYF. The CDR3 region has the DNA TGTGCCAGCAGCGCCGGGGGAAACGAGCAGTACTTC.

As DNA, the CDR3 is TGTGCCAGCAGTTTTTTTGGGGGCAATCAGCCCCAGCATTTT. Protein sequence: CASSFFGGNQPQHF. The V call is TRBV27, the J call TRBJ1-5, with no clear D. Trimming removed 3 bases at V and 2 bases at J, with 8 bases between. Germline V lookup: CDR1 MNHEY, CDR2 SMNVEV (reference sequence). This CDR3 is 14 amino acids long.

The chain links TRBV4-3 to TRBJ2-3; tentatively, D is TRBD1 (5 bases). The germline V and J ends were trimmed by 1 base and 1 base, with 15 bases remaining between them. CDR3 length: 17 amino acids. Germline lookup yields CDR1 LGHNA and CDR2 YSLEER. CDR3 coding DNA: TGCGCCAGCAGCCAAGGACAGACATCATTAGGCACAGATACGCAGTATTTT. Encoded protein: CASSQGQTSLGTDTQYF.